This T cell receptor beta chain was recorded in a study of cytomegalovirus exposure and HLA in healthy donors. The V segment lost 0 bases and the J segment 6 bases; nucleotides outside the gene matches: 2. Germline CDR1 reads ENHRY; CDR2 reads SYGVKD. This CDR3 contains 14 residues. It was with 60 Vbeta and 13 Jbeta primers that the PCR ran. Using immunoSEQ multiplex PCR, the repertoire was profiled, and TCRdb retains in-frame clones only, with some absent. The repertoire table contains roughly 120,000 clones. General observations from the study: Versus the roughly 670-donor mean, an Asian-associated ancestry cluster reportedly showed fewer N-insertions in a later analysis. By a later analysis, the bulk of CMV-associated TCR beta chains appeared HLA-restricted. It was only CMV serostatus that was available as immune exposure information. Reportedly, HLA-A and HLA-B alleles of most subjects were accurately predicted from TCR beta.

On this clone: The target antigen is unknown.

The sequenced sample consisted of PBMCs. The TCR sequence derives from a man younger than 35 in good health and CMV-seronegative. J is TRBJ2-7 and V is TRBV10-3; 10 bases line up with TRBD1. The CDR3 protein is CAISESGTGAEQYF. In DNA form, the CDR3 reads TGTGCCATCAGTGAGTCTGGGACAGGGGCCGAGCAGTACTTC.